This T cell receptor (beta chain) came from a study of blood T cell repertoires in COVID-19. Study in general: Researchers got acute and convalescent COVID-19 samples from the United States, Italy and Spain. The cDNA or gDNA used as material had been derived from T cells, B-cell-depleted T cells, or PBMCs.

Participant ages covered roughly 18 to 89 years across 25 or so US areas. Only in-frame clones appear in the TCRdb table, and some are missing; sequencing was by immunoSEQ multiplex PCR. The sample has under 350,000 clones, approximately 89% seen once. Sequenced input: PBMCs or T cells enriched from blood (not recorded which). This TCR was sampled from a woman aged 55-70 years who had recovered from COVID-19.

The CDR3 reads CASNPQGDSNQPQHF. The CDR3 DNA reads as TGTGCCAGCAATCCACAGGGGGATAGCAATCAGCCCCAGCATTTT. This chain joins TRBV2 and TRBJ1-5; 8 bases map to TRBD1. The CDR3 length is 15 residues. CDR1 is SNHLY, CDR2 FYNNEI, per germline. The V segment lost 7 bases and the J segment 0 bases; nucleotides outside the gene matches: 5.